This TCR beta chain was recovered during a study of glioma-infiltrating T cells after dendritic cell vaccination. Study context: Glioblastoma patients came from Phase I and II dendritic cell vaccination trials. Three intradermal dendritic cell vaccine injections were given every two weeks.

The V gene lost 1 base and the J gene lost 0 bases, with 7 bases spanning the gap. Germline CDR1 reads SGHTA; CDR2 reads FQGNSA. This CDR3 comprises 15 residues. The primer mix had 60 V beta and 13 J beta primers. TCRdb's table, derived via immunoSEQ multiplex PCR, lists solely in-frame clones and lacks some. Of roughly 100,000 clones in the sample, 83% were seen once. Time point given: after dendritic cell vaccination, including at tumor progression/relapse. Fresh-frozen tumor tissue and more than two years of survival data were available for all. The receptor was derived from a human donor with glioblastoma. This sequence joins TRBV7-2 and TRBJ1-3; D is uncertain. The input for sequencing was blood, taken after dendritic cell vaccination. CDR3 protein: CASSLVVSSGNTIYF. For the CDR3, the DNA is TGTGCCAGCAGCTTAGTCGTGAGCTCTGGAAACACCATATATTTT.